A selection of T cell receptor beta chains follows, all from one sample in a study of blood T cells in healthy people across ages. TCRdb reprocessed the 5' RACE reads via MiXCR and lists one record per CDR3 protein. The sample has hundreds of thousands of distinct CDR3 sequences; 45% to 70% are singletons. The material sequenced was blood. Receptor source: a man aged 35-49 years in good health. The CDR3 runs from the conserved cysteine through the conserved F or W. Each record gives: D gene, J gene, clone size, V gene, CDR3 DNA, CDR3 protein. The D gene is left open where the match is weak. Some rows have no size entry. The others give once, few or many, or a class for an expanded clone.

NA	TRBJ2-6	once	TRBV18	TGTGCCAGCTCACCGATTTCGTCAGGGACGAGTCCTGGGGCCAACGTCCTGACTTTC	CASSPISSGTSPGANVLTF
NA	TRBJ1-2	NA	TRBV7-2	TGTGCCAGCAGCGGAAACTCAGGGAGGACTAATGGCTACACCTTC	CASSGNSGRTNGYTF
NA	TRBJ2-1	NA	TRBV27	TGTGCCAGCAAACTCACCTCCTACAATGAGCAGTTCTTC	CASKLTSYNEQFF
NA	TRBJ2-1	NA	TRBV20-1	TGCAGTACTCCGATCGGGAGCCTCGATGAGCAGTTCTTC	CSTPIGSLDEQFF
TRBD1	TRBJ2-4	few	TRBV5-4	TGTGCCAGCAGCCATACGACAGGGATGGTGGCCAAAAACATTCAGTACTTC	CASSHTTGMVAKNIQYF
NA	TRBJ1-2	NA	TRBV6-2/TRBV6-3	TGTGCCAGCAGGAACGGAGGGGAGTCAGTAAATGGCTACACCTTC	CASRNGGESVNGYTF
NA	TRBJ2-5	NA	TRBV2	TGTGCCAGCAGTGTCCGGACACAACAAGAGACCCAGTACTTC	CASSVRTQQETQYF
TRBD2	TRBJ2-6	NA	TRBV19	TGTGCCGGTAGTAGGCCGGGGGGGAGCTCTGGGGCCAACGTCCTGACTTTC	CAGSRPGGSSGANVLTF
TRBD2	TRBJ2-7	NA	TRBV6-2/TRBV6-3	TGTGCCAGCAGTTTCGGGGCGGGAGCTACTTACGAGCAGTACTTC	CASSFGAGATYEQYF
NA	TRBJ2-7	few	TRBV9	TGTGCCAGCAGCGGACAGGTCCAGGGCTACGAGCAGTACTTC	CASSGQVQGYEQYF
NA	TRBJ2-7	NA	TRBV7-9	TGTGCCAGCGGGGTCAAGTACAATGAGCAGTACTTC	CASGVKYNEQYF
TRBD1	TRBJ1-2	NA	TRBV4-3	TGCGCCAGCAGCCAAGTCCACAGGGGATCTAACTATGGCTACACCTTC	CASSQVHRGSNYGYTF
NA	TRBJ2-1	NA	TRBV14	TGTGCCAGCAGCCAAGATGACCAGGGACTCTACAATGAGCAGTTCTTC	CASSQDDQGLYNEQFF
NA	TRBJ2-1	NA	TRBV28	TGTGCCAGCAGTGGTTTTAATGAGCAGTTCTTC	CASSGFNEQFF
NA	TRBJ2-1	NA	TRBV7-6	TGTGCCAGCAGCTACTCGGTGAGGCTGAGCTCCTACAATGAGCAGTTCTTC	CASSYSVRLSSYNEQFF
TRBD1	TRBJ2-3	NA	TRBV20-1	TGCAGTGCTAGTAAACAGGGGAAAACGCAGTATTTT	CSASKQGKTQYF